One and the same sample provided the 13 T cell receptor beta chains below, sequenced in a study of tumor-infiltrating lymphocytes in localized non-small cell lung cancer. Some clones are missing from TCRdb's copy, which holds only in-frame ones; the method was immunoSEQ multiplex PCR. Among more than 5,500 clones, over 60% were seen once, and the ten largest hold 12%. The sequenced sample was lung tumor tissue. Every receptor here comes from a human donor with non-small cell lung cancer.

CDR3 DNA: TGTGCCAGCAGTGTGGAGACCCAGTACTTC. It encodes CASSVETQYF. V is TRBV2 and J is TRBJ2-5; D not certain. With 4 bases removed from V and 5 bases from J, the gap between germline ends came to 2 bases. CDR3 size: 10 residues. Germline V lookup: CDR1 SNHLY, CDR2 FYNNEI. Full variable domain (remainder filled in from reference TRBV2 and TRBJ2-5): EPEVTQTPSHQVTQMGQEVILRCVPISNHLYFYWYRQILGQKVEFLVSFYNNEISEKSEIFDDQFSVERPDGSNFTLKIRSTKLEDSAMYFCASSVETQYFGPGTRLLVL.

The V gene is TRBV7-2, the J gene TRBJ1-1, with a possible D match to TRBD1 (5 bases). This CDR3 comprises 12 residues. Germline CDR1 SGHTA, CDR2 FQGNSA. The V end lost 3 bases, the J end lost 6 bases, and 8 bases lay between the germline ends. CDR3 in amino acids: CASSFGGSEAFF. Here the CDR3 DNA reads TGTGCCAGCAGCTTTGGGGGGTCTGAAGCTTTCTTT.

This chain connects TRBV18 to TRBJ2-3; 8 bases map to TRBD1. With 3 bases clipped from V and 4 bases from J, the junction kept 6 bases outside the gene matches. The CDR3 covers 15 residues. Germline V gives CDR1 KGHSH, CDR2 LQKENI. CDR3 in DNA: TGTGCCAGCTCACCCTGGACAGGGCGGTCAGATACGCAGTATTTT. Translation: CASSPWTGRSDTQYF.

The V call is TRBV7-9, the J call TRBJ2-2; D remains ambiguous. The CDR3 is made up of 15 amino acids. Trimming cost V 2 bases and J 5 bases, with 12 bases left between them. Germline loops: CDR1 SEHNR, CDR2 FQNEAQ (reference sequence). DNA for the CDR3: TGTGCCAGCAGCTTACTTGGGGTGAAAACCGGGGAGCTGTTTTTT. Protein: CASSLLGVKTGELFF.

The chain links TRBV11-2 to TRBJ2-2, with D perhaps TRBD2 (6 bases). Germline loops: CDR1 SGHAT, CDR2 FQNNGV. The V and J ends lost 5 bases and 6 bases respectively, with 10 bases between them. This CDR3 region has 13 residues. The CDR3 DNA is TGTGCCAGCAGCGCGGGACGCCCCGGGGAGCTGTTTTTT. Amino acid sequence: CASSAGRPGELFF.

V gene TRBV28 combines with J gene TRBJ1-1; unclear D gene. There are 14 residues in the CDR3. V dropped 3 bases and J dropped 0 bases, with 8 bases sitting between them. Germline V gene data show CDR1 as MDHEN and CDR2 as SYDVKM. Here the CDR3 reads CASSLQYMNTEAFF. The CDR3 DNA reads TGTGCCAGCAGTTTGCAGTACATGAACACTGAAGCTTTCTTT.

This chain links TRBV11-2 with TRBJ2-7; 8 positions match TRBD1. This CDR3 region has 16 residues. In germline, CDR1 is SGHAT, CDR2 FQNNGV. V trimming: 5 bases; J trimming: 5 bases; junction bases outside the gene matches: 14. CDR3 in DNA: TGTGCCAGCAGCCCCCGGAGGGACAGGCGGTTCAACGAGCAGTACTTC. As protein: CASSPRRDRRFNEQYF.

V gene TRBV5-5 combines with J gene TRBJ2-7; 14 bases line up with TRBD2. The CDR3 sequence is 15 residues long. J lost 3 bases, V lost 2 bases, and 1 base had no gene match. The germline gives CDR1 SGHKS, CDR2 YYEKEE (reference sequence). The CDR3: CASSFGTSGGYEQYF. CDR3 nucleotides: TGTGCCAGCAGCTTCGGGACTAGCGGGGGCTACGAGCAGTACTTC.

The V call is TRBV7-9, the J call TRBJ1-3, with D perhaps TRBD1 (5 bases). The CDR3 loop spans 14 amino acids. From germline, CDR1 is SEHNR and CDR2 FQNEAQ (reference sequence). V gave up 0 bases and J gave up 4 bases, with 7 bases separating them. CDR3 loop: CASSLAGDGNTIYF. CDR3 coding DNA: TGTGCCAGCAGCTTAGCTGGGGACGGAAACACCATATATTTT.

V usage is TRBV12-5 and J usage is TRBJ1-6; D call uncertain. Trimming took off 1 base at V and 9 bases at J, with 4 bases between the two ends. Germline-derived CDR1 and CDR2 are LGHNT and FRNRAP. This CDR3 spans 12 amino acids. CDR3 residues: CASGLDRSPLHF. The CDR3 DNA reads as TGTGCTAGTGGTTTGGACCGTTCACCCCTCCACTTT.

V is TRBV30 and J is TRBJ2-1, with TRBD2 identical over 8 bases. CDR3 length: 14 residues. The germline CDR1 and CDR2 sequences are GTSNPN and SVGIG (reference sequence). V was clipped by 0 bases and J by 6 bases; unmatched bases: 4. This chain's CDR3 is CAWSVGLAGNEQFF. The DNA of the CDR3 is TGTGCCTGGAGTGTAGGACTAGCTGGCAATGAGCAGTTCTTC.

This clone was recorded a few times. The rearrangement uses TRBV4-1 and TRBJ1-4; possible D gene TRBD1, 5 bases. Germline V lookup: CDR1 MGHRA, CDR2 YSYEKL. The CDR3 spans 14 residues. Trimming pared 4 bases from V and 4 bases from J, leaving 10 bases between. This CDR3 reads CASSPGSSNEKLFF. In DNA, the CDR3 is TGCGCCAGCAGCCCAGGGAGTAGTAATGAAAAACTGTTTTTT.

The table lists this clone with a count of one. For the CDR3, the DNA is TGTGCCAGCAGCTTCCTCACAAGTACCTATGGCTACACCTTC. Amino acid sequence: CASSFLTSTYGYTF. The V call is TRBV7-2, the J call TRBJ1-2; D call uncertain. The V end was cut by 3 bases, the J end by 4 bases, with 12 bases between. Germline V gene lookup returns CDR1 SGHTA and CDR2 FQGNSA. The CDR3 is 14 residues long.